This T cell receptor beta chain was sequenced for a study of graft-versus-host responses after intestinal transplantation. Generated by immunoSEQ multiplex PCR, the TCRdb table keeps only in-frame clones and is missing some. The sample has 45,000 to 55,000 clones, about 90% seen once; the top ten hold less than 6%. The sequencing used PBMCs, collected about 93 weeks after intestinal transplant. The receptor comes from a human patient who received an intestinal transplant, so some T cells may come from the graft donor.

The CDR3: CASGLAANSPLHF. The CDR3 bases are TGTGCTAGTGGTTTGGCTGCGAATTCACCCCTCCACTTT. J is TRBJ1-6 and V is TRBV12-5; D unclear. Germline loops: CDR1 LGHNT, CDR2 FRNRAP. The CDR3 consists of 13 residues. The germline V and J ends were trimmed by 1 base and 7 bases, with 5 bases remaining between them.